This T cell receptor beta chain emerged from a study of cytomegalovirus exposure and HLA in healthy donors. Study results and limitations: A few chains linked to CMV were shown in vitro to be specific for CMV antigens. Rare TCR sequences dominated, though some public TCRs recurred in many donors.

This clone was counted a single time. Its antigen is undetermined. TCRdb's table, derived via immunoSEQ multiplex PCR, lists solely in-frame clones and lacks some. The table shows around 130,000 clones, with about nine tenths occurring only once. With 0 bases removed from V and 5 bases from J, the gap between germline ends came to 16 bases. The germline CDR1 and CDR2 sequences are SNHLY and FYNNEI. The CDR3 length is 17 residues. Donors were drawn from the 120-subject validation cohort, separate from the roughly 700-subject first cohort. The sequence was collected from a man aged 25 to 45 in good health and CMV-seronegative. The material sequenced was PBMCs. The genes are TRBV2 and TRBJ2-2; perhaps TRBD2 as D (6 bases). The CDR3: CASSEALRAGRTGELFF. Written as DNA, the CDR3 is TGTGCCAGCAGTGAAGCGCTTAGGGCGGGGAGAACCGGGGAGCTGTTTTTT.